A selection of T cell receptor beta chains follows, all from one sample in a study of glioma-infiltrating T cells after dendritic cell vaccination. Repertoires were generated with immunoSEQ multiplex PCR, while TCRdb's copy carries only in-frame clones and drops some. This sample has approximately 67,000 clones, with 81% found just once. The sequencing used blood, collected before dendritic cell vaccination. The receptors shown here come from a human donor with glioblastoma. Both conserved end residues are part of each CDR3. Fields, in order: D gene, J gene, clone size, V gene, CDR3 DNA, CDR3 protein. D genes are given only for firm matches. Clone size is shown for a subset of rows, as once, few, many or a class of expanded clone.

>.|TRBJ2-1|.|TRBV5-1
TGCGCCAGCAGCTTGGAGCTGACAGGCAATGAGCAGTTCTTC
CASSLELTGNEQFF
>.|TRBJ2-1|.|TRBV4-2
TGTGCCAGCAGCCAAGATGAGGGGGGGGGCTACAATGAGCAGTTCTTC
CASSQDEGGGYNEQFF
>TRBD1|TRBJ1-3|.|TRBV7-3
TGTGCCAGCAGCGCCACAGGGGTCTCTGGAAACACCATATATTTT
CASSATGVSGNTIYF
>.|TRBJ2-2|.|TRBV11-3
TGTGCCAGCAGCTTACCAGAAACCGGGGAGCTGTTTTTT
CASSLPETGELFF
>.|TRBJ1-2|.|TRBV4-1
TGCGCCAGCAGCCAGGAGGGGACCTATGGCTACACCTTC
CASSQEGTYGYTF
>TRBD2|TRBJ2-5|.|TRBV7-2
TGTGCCAGCAGCTTTGAGGGGAGGGAGCGAGAGACCCAGTACTTC
CASSFEGRERETQYF
>.|TRBJ1-5|.|TRBV6-6
TGTGCCAGCACCAATGGGAGGGTGGGTCAGCCCCAGCATTTT
CASTNGRVGQPQHF
>TRBD2|TRBJ2-7|.|TRBV6-1
TGTGCCAGCAGAAAAACGCCCGGACTAGCGTACGAGCAGTACTTC
CASRKTPGLAYEQYF
>TRBD2|TRBJ2-3|.|TRBV2
TGTGCCAGCAGTGCACTAGCGGGGGGTCAGGGGTCAGATACGCAGTATTTT
CASSALAGGQGSDTQYF
>TRBD2|TRBJ2-7|.|TRBV7-9
TGTGCCAGCAGCCGGAGGACTAGCGGAACCTACGAGCAGTACTTC
CASSRRTSGTYEQYF
>TRBD1|TRBJ2-1|.|TRBV6-6
TGTGCCAGCAGTCCGGACAGGGACGGTGAGCAGTTCTTC
CASSPDRDGEQFF
>TRBD2|TRBJ2-7|few|TRBV14
TGTGCCAGCAGCCAAGATGCTAGCGGAGTTTACGAGCAGTACTTC
CASSQDASGVYEQYF
>TRBD2|TRBJ2-7|.|TRBV5-6
TGTGCCAGCAGCCTAGCCGGGACTAGCGGGGGCGAGCAGTACTTC
CASSLAGTSGGEQYF
>TRBD1|TRBJ1-2|.|TRBV5-1
TGCGCCAGCAGCCCCCCGGGACAGGACGATGGCTACACCTTC
CASSPPGQDDGYTF
>.|TRBJ2-2|.|TRBV6-5
TGTGCCAGCAGACGGACAGCGGCGAACACCGGGGAGCTGTTTTTT
CASRRTAANTGELFF
>.|TRBJ2-7|.|TRBV5-1
TGCGCCAGCAGCTTGGCGGACAGCGCCTACGAGCAGTACTTC
CASSLADSAYEQYF
>TRBD1|TRBJ1-6|.|TRBV9
TGTGCCAGCAGCGTAGAGGGACAGAGAAATTCACCCCTCCACTTT
CASSVEGQRNSPLHF
>.|TRBJ1-5|.|TRBV7-2
TGTGCCAGCAGCTTAGTTGTCGGACAACCGGGCCAGCCCCAGCATTTT
CASSLVVGQPGQPQHF
>.|TRBJ2-3|.|TRBV7-8
TGTGCCAGCAGGACTACAGATACGCAGTATTTT
CASRTTDTQYF
>.|TRBJ2-5|.|TRBV29-1
TGCAGCGTTGAAAGGACACGGAGGGGGGGCAGGGAGACCCAGTACTTC
CSVERTRRGGRETQYF
>.|TRBJ1-1|.|TRBV9
TGTGCCAGCAGCGTAGCAGAGGGTTGGGCTGAAGCTTTCTTT
CASSVAEGWAEAFF
>.|TRBJ2-2|.|TRBV9
TGTGCCAGCAGCACCCCTGAGAGGGTAGTTAACACCGGGGAGCTGTTTTTT
CASSTPERVVNTGELFF
>TRBD2|TRBJ2-5|.|TRBV5-6
TGTGCCAGCAGCTTGGCCAGGACTAGCGGGGGCCAAGAGACCCAGTACTTC
CASSLARTSGGQETQYF
>TRBD1|TRBJ2-5|.|TRBV2
TGTGCCAGCAGTCCCCAGGGACAGGGGGAGACCCAGTACTTC
CASSPQGQGETQYF
>TRBD1|TRBJ1-1|.|TRBV5-1
TGCGCCAGCTTCGGGACAGGGGACACTGAAGCTTTCTTT
CASFGTGDTEAFF
>TRBD1|TRBJ1-6|.|TRBV9
TGTGCCAGCAGCGCGAACCCGACAGGGGGCGATTCACCCCTCCACTTT
CASSANPTGGDSPLHF
>.|TRBJ1-2|.|TRBV19
TGTGCCAGTAGTGTAGCCCAAGGGGGGGTCTATGGCTACACCTTC
CASSVAQGGVYGYTF
>.|TRBJ1-2|.|TRBV19
TGTGCCAGTAGCACGTCAGGAACCATCTATGGCTACACCTTC
CASSTSGTIYGYTF
>.|TRBJ2-7|.|TRBV2
TGTGCCAGCAGTGAATCAGCAGGACTCTACGAGCAGTACTTC
CASSESAGLYEQYF
>TRBD2|TRBJ2-7|.|TRBV4-2
TGTGCCAGCAGCCTGACTAGCGGGGGGGCCTACGAGCAGTACTTC
CASSLTSGGAYEQYF
>.|TRBJ1-3|.|TRBV18
TGTGCCAGCTCACCAGAGGGAGGGTCTGGAAACACCATATATTTT
CASSPEGGSGNTIYF
>.|TRBJ2-1|.|TRBV2
TGTGCCAGCAGCAACACGAATAACCCAGCCGGCGACTCGTTCTTC
CASSNTNNPAGDSFF
>.|TRBJ2-7|.|TRBV18
TGTGCCAGCTCACCGGACTCTGCAGCCTACGAGCAGTACTTC
CASSPDSAAYEQYF
>TRBD1|TRBJ1-2|.|TRBV10-3
TGTGCCATCGCGGACAGGGATGAATATGGCTACACCTTC
CAIADRDEYGYTF
>.|TRBJ1-6|.|TRBV6-1
TGTGCCAGCAGTGAAGCGGGGGGGAACGAGGTCGGTTCACCCCTCCACTTT
CASSEAGGNEVGSPLHF
>.|TRBJ1-2|.|TRBV2
TGTGCCAGCAGTGACCCCGGAGGCGGCTACACCTTC
CASSDPGGGYTF
>TRBD2|TRBJ2-7|.|TRBV12-5
TGTGCTAGTGGGACCTATGGGGGGGACGGGCACGAGCAGTACTTC
CASGTYGGDGHEQYF
>TRBD1|TRBJ1-2|.|TRBV2
TGTGCCAGCAGTGAAGGGGACAGGTCGGTTGGCGGCTACACCTTC
CASSEGDRSVGGYTF
>.|TRBJ1-1|.|TRBV5-1
TGCGCCAGCAGCTCCGCGATGCGGAAGCTCAACACTGAAGCTTTCTTT
CASSSAMRKLNTEAFF
>TRBD1|TRBJ1-4|.|TRBV5-4
TGTGCCAGCAGCCCATCGACAGGGACTAATGAAAAACTGTTTTTT
CASSPSTGTNEKLFF